The 32 T cell receptor beta chains below come from one sample, sequenced in a study of T cell repertoires in cytomegalovirus infection. TCRdb re-called the reads with MiXCR, one entry per CDR3 protein. The sample consists of about 740,000 distinct CDR3 sequences, approximately 34% of them appearing once. Sequenced sample: PBMCs. The receptors here all came from a human donor in good health (CMV status not recorded). Some clones in this sample may be carry-over from other donors' samples.

V gene TRBV5-6 combines with J gene TRBJ1-5, with D tentatively TRBD1 (5 bases). The V gene lost 3 bases and the J gene lost 6 bases, with 13 bases spanning the gap. This CDR3 has 14 amino acids. CDR1 and CDR2 from the germline V gene are SGHDT and YYEEEE. CDR3 loop: CASSWGVDGQPQHF. In DNA, the CDR3 is TGTGCCAGCAGCTGGGGGGTAGACGGTCAGCCCCAGCATTTT.

A few counts support this clonotype. The genes are TRBV7-9 and TRBJ1-1, with 9 bases identical to TRBD1. This CDR3 is 16 amino acids long. Trimming removed 5 bases from V and 4 bases from J; junction bases left unmatched: 11. Germline CDR1 is SEHNR and CDR2 is FQNEAQ (reference sequence). The CDR3 sequence is CASSRITGGGGTEAFF. CDR3 in DNA: TGTGCCAGCAGCAGGATCACAGGGGGCGGCGGCACTGAAGCTTTCTTT.

The chain combines TRBV28 with TRBJ1-1, with D perhaps matching TRBD1 (6 bases). CDR1 is MDHEN, CDR2 SYDVKM, per germline. Between the trimmed V and J ends, which lost 5 bases and 0 bases, there was a span of 13 bases. This CDR3 has 15 amino acids. The CDR3 DNA reads as TGTGCCAGCAGTGCCTGGACAGACATGAACACTGAAGCTTTCTTT. Translation gives CASSAWTDMNTEAFF.

The chain is built from TRBV24-1 and TRBJ2-1; 7 positions agree with TRBD1. The germline V gene encodes CDR1 KGHDR and CDR2 SFDVKD. After removal of 0 bases from V and 8 bases from J, the junction contained 3 bases not matched to a gene. This CDR3 spans 14 amino acids. CDR3 in DNA: TGTGCCACCAGTGATTTGAATAGGGGGCATGAGCAGTTCTTC. This encodes CATSDLNRGHEQFF.

This clonotype was detected only a few times. This chain joins TRBV7-6 and TRBJ2-7; D is perhaps TRBD1 or TRBD2 (6 bases each). The CDR3 has 17 amino acids. Germline CDR1 reads SGHVS; CDR2 reads FNYEAQ. V lost 4 bases and J 1 base, leaving 20 bases between the germline ends. The CDR3 loop reads CASSSTYGGQPSYEQYF. DNA for the CDR3: TGTGCCAGCAGCTCAACTTACGGGGGACAACCTTCCTACGAGCAGTACTTC. The full variable domain, its missing parts supplied by reference TRBV7-6 and TRBJ2-7, is GAGVSQSPRYKVTKRGQDVALRCDPISGHVSLYWYRQALGQGPEFLTYFNYEAQQDKSGLPNDRFSAERPEGSISTLTIQRTEQRDSAMYRCASSSTYGGQPSYEQYFGPGTRLTVT.

V usage is TRBV19 and J usage is TRBJ2-5; TRBD2 might be the D (5 bases). The CDR3 has 15 amino acids. Germline V gene data show CDR1 as LNHDA and CDR2 as SQIVND (reference sequence). V was clipped by 6 bases and J by 2 bases, with 16 bases between them. The CDR3 nucleotides read TGTGCCAGTAGACGTGGACTGAGTGAACAAGAGACCCAGTACTTC. Translating it yields CASRRGLSEQETQYF. Supplemented by reference TRBV19 and TRBJ2-5, the full variable domain reads DGGITQSPKYLFRKEGQNVTLSCEQNLNHDAMYWYRQDPGQGLRLIYYSQIVNDFQKGDIAEGYSVSREKKESFPLTVTSAQKNPTAFYLCASRRGLSEQETQYFGPGTRLLVL.

This chain links TRBV5-4 with TRBJ2-2, with D possibly matching TRBD1 (5 bases). The CDR3 sequence is 15 residues long. The V and J ends lost 1 base and 0 bases respectively, with 7 bases between them. The germline V gene has CDR1 SGHNT and CDR2 YYREEE (reference sequence). The CDR3 spells CASSLKGANTGELFF. The CDR3 bases are TGTGCCAGCAGCTTGAAAGGGGCGAACACCGGGGAGCTGTTTTTT.

This chain connects TRBV5-4 to TRBJ1-1; 8 bases are shared with TRBD1. The trim removed 0 bases at V and 4 bases at J, leaving 2 bases unmatched. The length of the CDR3 is 14 residues. Germline V gene data show CDR1 as SGHNT and CDR2 as YYREEE (reference sequence). CDR3 nucleotide sequence: TGTGCCAGCAGCTTGGACAGGGGGGCCACTGAAGCTTTCTTT. It codes for CASSLDRGATEAFF.

The V call is TRBV28, the J call TRBJ2-7; a possible D gene is TRBD2 (6 bases). The V and J ends lost 6 bases and 1 base respectively, with 22 bases between them. From germline, CDR1 is MDHEN and CDR2 SYDVKM. The CDR3 has 17 residues. CDR3 in amino acids: CASSPLLGYGGSYEQYF. In DNA, the CDR3 is TGTGCCAGCAGCCCTCTCCTGGGTTACGGAGGGTCCTACGAGCAGTACTTC.

The CDR3 region is CASSESEQYF. In DNA, the CDR3 is TGTGCCAGCAGTGAATCCGAGCAGTACTTC. This chain connects TRBV2 to TRBJ2-7; D is unclear. Germline CDR1 is SNHLY and CDR2 is FYNNEI. V was pared by 2 bases and J by 6 bases, with 2 bases between. The CDR3 consists of 10 residues. Drawing the rest from reference TRBV2 and TRBJ2-7, the complete variable domain is EPEVTQTPSHQVTQMGQEVILRCVPISNHLYFYWYRQILGQKVEFLVSFYNNEISEKSEIFDDQFSVERPDGSNFTLKIRSTKLEDSAMYFCASSESEQYFGPGTRLTVT.

This rearrangement joins TRBV6-5 to TRBJ2-7; a weak D match, TRBD1 (7 bases). V was clipped by 5 bases and J by 5 bases, with 19 bases between them. The CDR3 spans 15 residues. Germline V CDR1 and CDR2: MNHEY, SVGAGI. CDR3 in amino acids: CASSTVPQGRNEQYF. The CDR3 nucleotides are TGTGCCAGCAGTACCGTCCCACAGGGGAGGAACGAGCAGTACTTC.

This rearrangement joins TRBV27 to TRBJ1-4; D unresolved. V gave up 3 bases and J gave up 2 bases, with 10 bases separating them. The germline V gene has CDR1 MNHEY and CDR2 SMNVEV (reference sequence). This CDR3 is 15 amino acids long. The CDR3 region has the DNA TGTGCCAGCAGTTTTCGAGAACCGACTAATGAAAAACTGTTTTTT. It specifies CASSFREPTNEKLFF.

Only a few counts were recorded for this clonotype. This rearrangement joins TRBV6-1 to TRBJ1-1; possibly TRBD1 for D (5 bases). The V gene lost 6 bases and the J gene lost 5 bases, with 10 bases spanning the gap. The CDR3 runs to 12 residues. Per the germline V gene, CDR1 is MNHNS and CDR2 is SASEGT. This chain's CDR3 is CASSPEGTEAFF. CDR3 nucleotides: TGTGCCAGCAGCCCCGAGGGGACTGAAGCTTTCTTT.

The chain joins TRBV7-9 to TRBJ1-2; D ambiguous. There are 12 residues in the CDR3. CDR1 SEHNR and CDR2 FQNEAQ come from the germline V gene (reference sequence). V was trimmed by 4 bases and J by 8 bases, leaving 11 bases between them. In DNA, the CDR3 is TGTGCCAGCAGCTCTCCCGAAGGCGGCTACACCTTC. This translates into CASSSPEGGYTF. The full variable domain, completed using reference TRBV7-9 and TRBJ1-2, is DTGVSQNPRHKITKRGQNVTFRCDPISEHNRLYWYRQTLGQGPEFLTYFQNEAQLEKSRLLSDRFSAERPKGSFSTLEIQRTEQGDSAMYLCASSSPEGGYTFGSGTRLTVV.

The rearrangement links TRBV6-5 to TRBJ1-1; the D is unclear. In germline, CDR1 is MNHEY, CDR2 SVGAGI. The V end was cut by 10 bases, the J end by 0 bases, with 21 bases between. The CDR3 length is 16 residues. CDR3 DNA: TGTGCCACCAAAATTGCCCTCGGGTCTCTGAACACTGAAGCTTTCTTT. Translated: CATKIALGSLNTEAFF.

V and J are TRBV7-4 and TRBJ1-6; no firm D call. The CDR3 sequence is 12 residues long. Trimming removed 3 bases at V and 8 bases at J, with 5 bases between. Germline lookup yields CDR1 SGHVT and CDR2 SQSDAQ. The CDR3 sequence is CASSLSDSPLHF. As DNA, the CDR3 is TGTGCCAGCAGCTTGTCAGATTCACCCCTCCACTTT.

This clonotype has a count of ten or more. The rearrangement links TRBV19 to TRBJ2-6; D is ambiguous. This CDR3 has 16 residues. In germline, CDR1 is LNHDA, CDR2 SQIVND (reference sequence). The V end lost 3 bases, the J end lost 0 bases, and 9 bases lay between the germline ends. The CDR3 loop is CASSISDASGANVLTF. DNA of the CDR3: TGTGCCAGTAGTATTTCGGACGCCTCTGGGGCCAACGTCCTGACTTTC.

The V gene is TRBV11-2, the J gene TRBJ1-1; the D gene is possibly TRBD1 (6 bases). Trimming took off 2 bases at V and 4 bases at J, with 17 bases between the two ends. Germline assignment: CDR1 SGHAT and CDR2 FQNNGV. This CDR3 contains 16 residues. The CDR3 DNA reads as TGTGCCAGCAGCTTATATCGTCGGGGGCTAGCCACTGAAGCTTTCTTT. This gives the protein CASSLYRRGLATEAFF. Full variable domain (remainder filled in from reference TRBV11-2 and TRBJ1-1): EAGVAQSPRYKIIEKRQSVAFWCNPISGHATLYWYQQILGQGPKLLIQFQNNGVVDDSQLPKDRFSAERLKGVDSTLKIQPAKLEDSAVYLCASSLYRRGLATEAFFGQGTRLTVV.

This clonotype was seen a handful of times. The rearrangement links TRBV6-6 to TRBJ2-7, with 7 nucleotides matching TRBD1. Germline assignment: CDR1 MNHNY and CDR2 SVGAGI (reference sequence). V dropped 5 bases and J dropped 3; count of bases not matched to a gene: 7. There are 14 residues in the CDR3. In DNA form, the CDR3 reads TGTGCCAGCAGTCAGACGACAGGGCTCTACGAGCAGTACTTC. It yields the protein CASSQTTGLYEQYF.

This clonotype was seen more than once but under ten times. V gene TRBV28 combines with J gene TRBJ2-1, with TRBD2 identical over 7 bases. Germline loops: CDR1 MDHEN, CDR2 SYDVKM. The CDR3 has 16 amino acids. V shed 6 bases, J shed 6 bases, and the junction held 14 bases outside the gene matches. In nucleotides, the CDR3 is TGTGCCAGCAGCTGGGGGGGACCTCCCTTAGGCAATGAGCAGTTCTTC. It codes for CASSWGGPPLGNEQFF.

The gene calls are TRBV6-6 and TRBJ1-5; 12 bases are a match to TRBD1. CDR1 is MNHNY and CDR2 is SVGAGI in the germline V gene (reference sequence). V dropped 5 bases and J dropped 7; count of bases not matched to a gene: 3. This CDR3 has 14 amino acids. The CDR3 DNA sequence: TGTGCCAGCAGTGCGGGACAGGGGGCACAGCCCCAGCATTTT. As protein: CASSAGQGAQPQHF.

This clonotype was observed a few times. J is TRBJ2-5 and V is TRBV7-9, with 8 positions matching TRBD1. The CDR3 loop spans 17 amino acids. Germline V gene lookup returns CDR1 SEHNR and CDR2 FQNEAQ (reference sequence). With 5 bases clipped from V and 3 bases from J, the junction kept 14 bases outside the gene matches. CDR3: CASSPSYGDRKKETQYF. DNA for the CDR3: TGTGCCAGCAGCCCCTCCTACGGGGACAGGAAGAAAGAGACCCAGTACTTC.

This clonotype was found a few times. The chain has TRBV7-2 and TRBJ2-7; TRBD2 aligns across 10 bases. V lost 3 bases and J lost 0; bases outside the gene matches: 2. This CDR3 comprises 15 residues. Germline lookup yields CDR1 SGHTA and CDR2 FQGNSA. CDR3 in amino acids: CASSFTSGDSYEQYF. Written as DNA, the CDR3 is TGTGCCAGCAGCTTTACTAGCGGGGACTCCTACGAGCAGTACTTC.

V and J are TRBV19 and TRBJ2-5; D may be TRBD1 (6 bases). The V gene lost 7 bases and the J gene lost 3 bases, with 12 bases spanning the gap. Germline V gene sequence: CDR1 LNHDA, CDR2 SQIVND (reference sequence). The length of the CDR3 is 13 residues. CDR3 region: CASTGHRKETQYF. CDR3 bases: TGTGCCAGTACGGGACACCGGAAAGAGACCCAGTACTTC.

This clonotype was recorded once. Germline is not matched at one junction end, which may reflect a read error. The chain carries TRBV19 and TRBJ2-1, with 9 positions matching TRBD2. The CDR3 has 16 residues. Germline V CDR1 and CDR2: LNHDA, SQIVND (reference sequence). CDR3 nucleotide sequence: TGTGCAAGTAGTATAGGACTAGCGCTAGACTACAATGAGCAGTTCTTC. As protein: CASSIGLALDYNEQFF.

The chain joins TRBV27 to TRBJ2-1; 7 bases agree with TRBD2. Germline trimming cut 10 bases from V and 3 bases from J; bases unmatched to any gene: 6. The CDR3 has 13 residues. Germline V gene lookup returns CDR1 MNHEY and CDR2 SMNVEV (reference sequence). The CDR3: CATTGTNYNEQFF. CDR3 in DNA: TGTGCCACTACCGGGACTAACTACAATGAGCAGTTCTTC.

This clonotype was seen a few times. The chain couples TRBV28 to TRBJ1-6; TRBD1 matches 8 bases. CDR1 and CDR2 (germline): MDHEN, SYDVKM. The V gene end was trimmed by 3 bases and the J gene end by 8 bases; junction bases not matched to a gene: 6. The CDR3 is 15 amino acids. The CDR3, as DNA: TGTGCCAGCAGTTTGGAGACAGGGGCCCATTCACCCCTCCACTTT. It is translated as CASSLETGAHSPLHF. Full variable domain (remainder filled in from reference TRBV28 and TRBJ1-6): DVKVTQSSRYLVKRTGEKVFLECVQDMDHENMFWYRQDPGLGLRLIYFSYDVKMKEKGDIPEGYSVSREKKERFSLILESASTNQTSMYLCASSLETGAHSPLHFGNGTRLTVT.

This chain uses TRBV12-3 or TRBV12-4 with TRBJ2-4; D may be TRBD2 (5 bases). Between the trimmed V and J ends, which lost 8 bases and 0 bases, there was a span of 14 bases. The CDR3 has 15 residues. This chain's CDR3 is CASRGRAIAKNIQYF. CDR3 sequence (DNA): TGTGCCAGCCGTGGGAGAGCAATAGCCAAAAACATTCAGTACTTC.

The sample holds a few counts of this clonotype. The chain joins TRBV7-2 to TRBJ2-3, with TRBD2 matching 8 bases. In germline, CDR1 is SGHTA, CDR2 FQGNSA. V lost 1 base, J lost 7 bases, and 4 bases stayed unmatched. The CDR3 is 14 residues long. DNA for the CDR3: TGTGCCAGCAGCTTAGGACTAGCGTATCATACGCAGTATTTT. Translated, it gives CASSLGLAYHTQYF.

This clonotype was seen ten or more times. The chain has TRBV12-3 or TRBV12-4 and TRBJ2-3; a weak D match, TRBD1 (6 bases). The CDR3 length is 14 residues. The ends were cut back, 6 bases at V and 2 bases at J, with 12 bases in the middle. The CDR3 nucleotides read TGTGCCAGCAGGCAGGGGTGGAACACAGATACGCAGTATTTT. This codes for CASRQGWNTDTQYF.

The CDR3 DNA reads as TGTGCCAGTAGTATTCGGACTAGCGGCCAAGAGACCCAGTACTTC. It encodes CASSIRTSGQETQYF. The V and J genes are TRBV19 and TRBJ2-5, with 10 bases matching TRBD2. V dropped 3 bases and J dropped 1; count of bases not matched to a gene: 2. The V gene's germline CDR1 is LNHDA and CDR2 SQIVND (reference sequence). This CDR3 spans 15 amino acids.

As DNA, the CDR3 is TGTGCCAGCAGTCCGGGCCCGCGGACTGAAGCTTTCTTT. Amino acid sequence: CASSPGPRTEAFF. This rearrangement joins TRBV12-3 or TRBV12-4 to TRBJ1-1; D is ambiguous. V was trimmed by 5 bases and J by 5 bases, leaving 12 bases between them. The CDR3 covers 13 residues.